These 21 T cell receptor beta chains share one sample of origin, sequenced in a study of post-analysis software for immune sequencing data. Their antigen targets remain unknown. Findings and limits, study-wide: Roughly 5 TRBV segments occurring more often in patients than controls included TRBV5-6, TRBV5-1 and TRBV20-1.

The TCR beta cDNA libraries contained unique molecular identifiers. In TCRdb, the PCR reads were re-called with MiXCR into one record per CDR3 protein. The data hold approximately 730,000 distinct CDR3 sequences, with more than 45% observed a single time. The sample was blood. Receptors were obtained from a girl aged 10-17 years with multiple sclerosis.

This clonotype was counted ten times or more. CDR3 loop: CASSTSGRAYEQYF. CDR3 nucleotides: TGTGCCAGCAGCACTAGCGGGAGGGCCTACGAGCAGTACTTC. The J gene is TRBJ2-7, the V gene TRBV7-3; TRBD2 matches at 13 bases. This CDR3 is 14 amino acids long. V shed 5 bases, J shed 2 bases, and the junction held 0 bases outside the gene matches. Germline lookup yields CDR1 SGHTA and CDR2 FQGTGA.

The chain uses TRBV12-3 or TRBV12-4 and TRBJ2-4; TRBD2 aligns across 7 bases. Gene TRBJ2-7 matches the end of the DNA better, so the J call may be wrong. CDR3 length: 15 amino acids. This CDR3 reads CASRESGTWEREQYF. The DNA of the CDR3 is TGTGCCAGCAGAGAAAGCGGGACCTGGGAGCGCGAGCAGTACTTC.

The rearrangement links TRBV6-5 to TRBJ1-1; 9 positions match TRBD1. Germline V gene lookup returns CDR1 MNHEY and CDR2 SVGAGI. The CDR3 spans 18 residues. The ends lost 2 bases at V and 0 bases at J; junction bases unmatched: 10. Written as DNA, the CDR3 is TGTGCCAGCAGTTACGTGTCCCGGACAGGGGACATGAACACTGAAGCTTTCTTT. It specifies CASSYVSRTGDMNTEAFF.

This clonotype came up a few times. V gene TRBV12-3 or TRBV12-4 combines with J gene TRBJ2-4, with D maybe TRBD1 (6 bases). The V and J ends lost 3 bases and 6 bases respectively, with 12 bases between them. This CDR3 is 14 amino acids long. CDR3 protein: CASSLAGARNIQYF. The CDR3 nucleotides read TGTGCCAGCAGTTTGGCAGGGGCTAGAAACATTCAGTACTTC.

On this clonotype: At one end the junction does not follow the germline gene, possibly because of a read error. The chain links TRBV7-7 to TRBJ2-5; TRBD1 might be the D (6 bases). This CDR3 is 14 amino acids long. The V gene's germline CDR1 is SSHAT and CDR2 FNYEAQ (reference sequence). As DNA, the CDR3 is TGTGCTAGCAGCTTAGCCACCAGGGGAGAGACCCAGTACTTC. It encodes CASSLATRGETQYF.

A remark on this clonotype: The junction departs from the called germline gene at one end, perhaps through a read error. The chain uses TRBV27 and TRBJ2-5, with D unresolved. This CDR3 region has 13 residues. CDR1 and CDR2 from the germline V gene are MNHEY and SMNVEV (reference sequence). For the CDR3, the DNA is TGTGCCAGCAGTCGAGCAGACCAAGGGACCCAGTACTTC. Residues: CASSRADQGTQYF.

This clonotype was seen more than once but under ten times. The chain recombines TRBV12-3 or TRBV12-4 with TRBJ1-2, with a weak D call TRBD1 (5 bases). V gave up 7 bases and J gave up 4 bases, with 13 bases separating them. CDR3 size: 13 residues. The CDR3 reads CASTLGGPYGYTF. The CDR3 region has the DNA TGTGCCAGCACCTTGGGGGGTCCCTATGGCTACACCTTC.

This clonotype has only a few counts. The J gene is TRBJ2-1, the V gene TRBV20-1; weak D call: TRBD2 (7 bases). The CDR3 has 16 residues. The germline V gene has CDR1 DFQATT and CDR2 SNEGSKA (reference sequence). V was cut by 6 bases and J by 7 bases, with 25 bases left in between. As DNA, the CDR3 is TGCAGTGCCCGTGGGGGGGGCAGCGGGAATGTGAATGAGCAGTTCTTC. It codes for CSARGGGSGNVNEQFF.

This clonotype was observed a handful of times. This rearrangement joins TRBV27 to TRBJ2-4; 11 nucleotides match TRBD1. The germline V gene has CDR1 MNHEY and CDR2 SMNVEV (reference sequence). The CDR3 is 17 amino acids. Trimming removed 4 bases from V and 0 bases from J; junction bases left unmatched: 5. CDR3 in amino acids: CASSSGTGGLAKNIQYF. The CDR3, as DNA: TGTGCCAGCAGTTCGGGGACAGGGGGTCTAGCCAAAAACATTCAGTACTTC.

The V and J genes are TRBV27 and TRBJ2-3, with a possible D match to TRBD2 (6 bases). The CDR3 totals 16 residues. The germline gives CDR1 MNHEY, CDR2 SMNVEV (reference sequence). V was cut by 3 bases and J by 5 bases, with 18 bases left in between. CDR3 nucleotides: TGTGCCAGCAGTTTGCACGGGATGAGGGGAGGAGATACGCAGTATTTT. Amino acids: CASSLHGMRGGDTQYF.

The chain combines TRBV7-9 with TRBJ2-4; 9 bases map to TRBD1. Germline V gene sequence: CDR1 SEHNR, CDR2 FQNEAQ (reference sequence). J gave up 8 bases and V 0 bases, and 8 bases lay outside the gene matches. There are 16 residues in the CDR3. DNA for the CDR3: TGTGCCAGCAGCTTAGCCACCACAGGGGGCTGGGACATTCAGTACTTC. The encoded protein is CASSLATTGGWDIQYF.

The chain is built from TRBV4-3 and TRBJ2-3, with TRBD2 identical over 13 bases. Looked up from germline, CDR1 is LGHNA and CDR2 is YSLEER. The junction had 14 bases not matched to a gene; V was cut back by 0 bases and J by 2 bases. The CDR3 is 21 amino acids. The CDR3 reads CASSQEAHSPGLAGNTDTQYF. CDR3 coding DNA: TGCGCCAGCAGCCAAGAAGCCCACAGCCCGGGACTAGCGGGAAACACAGATACGCAGTATTTT.

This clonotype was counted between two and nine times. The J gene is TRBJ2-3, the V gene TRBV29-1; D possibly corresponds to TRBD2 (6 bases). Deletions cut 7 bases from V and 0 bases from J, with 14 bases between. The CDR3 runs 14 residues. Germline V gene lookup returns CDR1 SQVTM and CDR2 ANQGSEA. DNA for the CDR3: TGCAGCGCTGCCGCTGGGACTAGCACAGATACGCAGTATTTT. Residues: CSAAAGTSTDTQYF.

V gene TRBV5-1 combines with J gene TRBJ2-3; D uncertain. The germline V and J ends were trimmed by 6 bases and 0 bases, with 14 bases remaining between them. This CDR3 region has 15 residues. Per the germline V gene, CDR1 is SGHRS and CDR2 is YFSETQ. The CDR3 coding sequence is TGCGCCAGCAACTGGGTGAACCCCAGCACAGATACGCAGTATTTT. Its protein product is CASNWVNPSTDTQYF.

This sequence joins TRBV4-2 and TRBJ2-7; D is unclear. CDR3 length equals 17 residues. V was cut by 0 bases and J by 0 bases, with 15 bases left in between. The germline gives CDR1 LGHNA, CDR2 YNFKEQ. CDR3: CASSQEEMGGFSYEQYF. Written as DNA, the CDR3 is TGTGCCAGCAGCCAAGAAGAGATGGGTGGATTCTCCTACGAGCAGTACTTC.

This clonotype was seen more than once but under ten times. The CDR3 region is CASSLGLAEGNEQFF. DNA for the CDR3: TGCGCCAGCAGCCTGGGACTAGCGGAGGGAAATGAGCAGTTCTTC. The V and J genes are TRBV4-3 and TRBJ2-1; 11 bases line up with TRBD2. The V and J ends lost 4 bases and 7 bases, in that order; junction bases with no gene match: 6. This CDR3 has 15 amino acids. Germline CDR1 reads LGHNA; CDR2 reads YSLEER.

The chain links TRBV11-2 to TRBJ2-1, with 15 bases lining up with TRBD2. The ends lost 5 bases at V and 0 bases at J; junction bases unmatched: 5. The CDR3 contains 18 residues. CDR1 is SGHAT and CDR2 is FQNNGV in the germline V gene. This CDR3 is CASSPGLAGGASYNEQFF. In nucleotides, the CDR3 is TGTGCCAGCAGCCCGGGACTAGCGGGAGGTGCCTCCTACAATGAGCAGTTCTTC.

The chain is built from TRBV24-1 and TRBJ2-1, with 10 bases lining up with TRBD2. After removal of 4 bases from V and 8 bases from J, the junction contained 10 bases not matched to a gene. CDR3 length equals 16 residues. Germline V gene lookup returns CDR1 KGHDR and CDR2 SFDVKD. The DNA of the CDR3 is TGTGCCACCAGTGACCCAAGCGGGAGGGCCCTCGATGAGCAGTTCTTC. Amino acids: CATSDPSGRALDEQFF.

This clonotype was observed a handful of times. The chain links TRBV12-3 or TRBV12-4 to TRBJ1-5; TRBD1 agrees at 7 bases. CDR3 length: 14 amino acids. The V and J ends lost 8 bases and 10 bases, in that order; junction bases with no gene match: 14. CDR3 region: CASGTAPTKAPQHF. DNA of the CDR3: TGTGCCAGCGGGACAGCCCCAACCAAGGCTCCCCAGCATTTT.

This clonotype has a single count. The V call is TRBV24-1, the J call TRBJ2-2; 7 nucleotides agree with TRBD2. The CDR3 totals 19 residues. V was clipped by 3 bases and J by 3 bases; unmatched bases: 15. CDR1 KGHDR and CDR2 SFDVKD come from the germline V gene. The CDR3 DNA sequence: TGTGCCACCAGTGATCCCAGGGTCGGAACTAGCGTATACACCGGGGAGCTGTTTTTT. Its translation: CATSDPRVGTSVYTGELFF.

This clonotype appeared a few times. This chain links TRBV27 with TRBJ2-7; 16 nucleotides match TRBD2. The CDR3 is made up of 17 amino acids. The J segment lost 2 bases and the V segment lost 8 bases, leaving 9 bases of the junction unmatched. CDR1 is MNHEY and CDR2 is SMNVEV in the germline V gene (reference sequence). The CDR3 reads CASSAGLAGGYPYEQYF. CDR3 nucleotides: TGTGCCAGCTCCGCGGGACTAGCGGGAGGGTACCCCTACGAGCAGTACTTC.